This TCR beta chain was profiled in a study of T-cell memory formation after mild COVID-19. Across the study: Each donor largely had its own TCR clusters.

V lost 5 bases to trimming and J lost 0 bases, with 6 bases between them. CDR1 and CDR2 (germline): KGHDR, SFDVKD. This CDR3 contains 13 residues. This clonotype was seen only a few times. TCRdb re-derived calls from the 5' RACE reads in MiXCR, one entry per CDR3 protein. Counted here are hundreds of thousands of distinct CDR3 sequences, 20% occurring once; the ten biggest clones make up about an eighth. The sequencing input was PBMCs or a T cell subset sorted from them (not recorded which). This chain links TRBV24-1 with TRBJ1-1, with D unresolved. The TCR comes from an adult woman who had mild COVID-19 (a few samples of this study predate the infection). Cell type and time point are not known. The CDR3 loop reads CATSGPMNTEAFF. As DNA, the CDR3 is TGTGCCACCAGTGGACCAATGAACACTGAAGCTTTCTTT.